The present entry profiles one T cell receptor beta chain with its context. A junction end diverges from the germline sequence, so it may reflect a read error. These data belong to a study of blood T cell repertoires in COVID-19. As for the study in general: Italy, Spain and the United States were the sources of the convalescent and acute COVID-19 samples. PBMCs, B-cell-depleted T cells, or T cells provided the cDNA or gDNA that made up the material.

Assay: immunoSEQ multiplex PCR; the TCRdb copy retains only in-frame clones and omits some. The table lists roughly 140,000 clones, approximately 81% of them singletons. The sample was peripheral blood. The receptor was derived from a human donor in a cohort sampled during active COVID-19.

CDR3 amino acids: CASRYRYQPQHF. In DNA, the CDR3 is TGTGCCAGCAGATACAGGTATCAACCCCAGCATTTT. The V call is TRBV28, the J call TRBJ1-5; D is perhaps TRBD1 (5 bases). The CDR3 runs 12 residues. Germline values: CDR1 MDHEN, CDR2 SYDVKM.